This T cell receptor beta chain derives from a study of T-cell reconstitution after alpha-beta-depleted transplantation in children. During its preparation, the TCRbeta library received unique molecular identifiers. TCRdb independently ran MiXCR on the PCR reads; one entry per CDR3 protein. The sample holds approximately 520,000 distinct CDR3 sequences; over 9.5% are singletons and the top ten take around 15%. CDR3 size: 12 residues. V gave up 3 bases and J gave up 8 bases, with 11 bases separating them. Germline loops: CDR1 SGHRS, CDR2 YFSETQ. This TCR was sampled from a female patient between 2 and 15 years old who had a stem cell transplant for aplastic anemia, so the T cells may come from the graft donor. V usage is TRBV5-1 and J usage is TRBJ1-2; D remains ambiguous. Here the sequenced sample was PBMCs, mostly from graft donor cells, taken 180 days after TCRalphabeta/CD19-depleted stem cell transplant. In nucleotides, the CDR3 is TGCGCCAGCAGCTCGGGAAACGAGGGCTACACCTTC. It yields the protein CASSSGNEGYTF. Full variable domain (rest looked up from reference TRBV5-1 and TRBJ1-2): KAGVTQTPRYLIKTRGQQVTLSCSPISGHRSVSWYQQTPGQGLQFLFEYFSETQRNKGNFPGRFSGRQFSNSRSEMNVSTLELGDSALYLCASSSGNEGYTFGSGTRLTVV.